A single sample is the source of the 6 T cell receptor beta chains below, sequenced in a study. TCRdb used MiXCR to reprocess the RT-PCR reads, holding one entry per CDR3 protein. The top ten hold about 3.9% of the sample, which has 650,000 to 800,000 distinct CDR3 sequences, 14% seen once. The material sequenced was memory CD4+ T cells from blood. These receptors were taken from a female donor in good health, serving as a healthy control.

The chain uses TRBV6-1 and TRBJ2-1; 7 bases map to TRBD1. Germline V gene sequence: CDR1 MNHNS, CDR2 SASEGT. The CDR3 covers 15 residues. V shed 1 base and J 7 bases; nucleotides not matched to a gene: 7. This CDR3 reads CASSEDSAQGNEQFF. CDR3 bases: TGTGCCAGCAGTGAAGATTCGGCACAGGGGAATGAGCAGTTCTTC.

This rearrangement joins TRBV5-1 to TRBJ2-5, with TRBD1 as a possible D gene (7 bases). The CDR3 extends over 16 amino acids. Germline values: CDR1 SGHRS, CDR2 YFSETQ. Between the trimmed V and J ends, which lost 3 bases and 5 bases, there was a span of 20 bases. The CDR3 DNA sequence: TGCGCCAGCAGCTCTTCCCCGCAGGGGGGCGGTGAGACCCAGTACTTC. Its protein product is CASSSSPQGGGETQYF.

This clonotype has a count of ten or more. The chain joins TRBV5-1 to TRBJ2-7; the match to TRBD1 covers 7 bases. Germline V CDR1 and CDR2: SGHRS, YFSETQ. V shed 4 bases, J shed 2 bases, and the junction held 6 bases outside the gene matches. This CDR3 has 14 residues. As DNA, the CDR3 is TGCGCCAGCAGCCGGGACAGCTCCGCCTACGAGCAGTACTTC. This translates into CASSRDSSAYEQYF.

This rearrangement joins TRBV18 to TRBJ2-1; a weak D match, TRBD1 (5 bases). The V end was cut by 0 bases, the J end by 2 bases, with 17 bases between. Germline values: CDR1 KGHSH, CDR2 LQKENI. The CDR3 length is 18 residues. CDR3 DNA sequence: TGTGCCAGCTCACCACCATATAGGGGTATGAAAACCTACAATGAGCAGTTCTTC. Protein sequence: CASSPPYRGMKTYNEQFF.

V gene TRBV10-3 combines with J gene TRBJ2-5; 7 nucleotides align to TRBD2. V dropped 6 bases and J dropped 3; count of bases not matched to a gene: 10. Germline V gene data show CDR1 as ENHRY and CDR2 as SYGVKD. The CDR3 loop spans 15 amino acids. CDR3 amino acids: CAIRTEREGEETQYF. DNA for the CDR3: TGTGCCATCAGGACCGAGCGGGAAGGCGAAGAGACCCAGTACTTC.

The sample holds a few counts of this clonotype. The rearrangement uses TRBV7-9 and TRBJ1-5; 7 bases match TRBD1. CDR3 length equals 15 residues. Germline CDR1 SEHNR, CDR2 FQNEAQ (reference sequence). J gave up 5 bases and V 5 bases, and 9 bases lay outside the gene matches. This CDR3 is CASSPGTVLDQPQHF. The CDR3 DNA reads as TGTGCCAGCAGCCCTGGGACAGTCCTGGATCAGCCCCAGCATTTT. Complete variable domain (other parts from reference TRBV7-9 and TRBJ1-5): DTGVSQNPRHKITKRGQNVTFRCDPISEHNRLYWYRQTLGQGPEFLTYFQNEAQLEKSRLLSDRFSAERPKGSFSTLEIQRTEQGDSAMYLCASSPGTVLDQPQHFGDGTRLSIL.